Detailed here is one T cell receptor beta chain. Between the trimmed V and J ends, which lost 2 bases and 4 bases, there was a span of 11 bases. This CDR3 comprises 14 residues. Germline CDR1 and CDR2: MNHEY and SMNVEV (reference sequence). The data stem from a study of blood T cell repertoires in COVID-19. Profiled with immunoSEQ multiplex PCR; TCRdb holds only in-frame clones, not every one. The sample includes 55,000 to 65,000 clones, around 77% of them seen just once. This chain joins TRBV27 and TRBJ1-2; no clear D gene. The sequencing sample was made of peripheral blood. The TCR sequence derives from a man in his sixties with acute or convalescent COVID-19. CDR3 in amino acids: CASSLRNSPYGYTF. DNA of the CDR3: TGTGCCAGCAGTTTAAGAAACAGTCCCTATGGCTACACCTTC.